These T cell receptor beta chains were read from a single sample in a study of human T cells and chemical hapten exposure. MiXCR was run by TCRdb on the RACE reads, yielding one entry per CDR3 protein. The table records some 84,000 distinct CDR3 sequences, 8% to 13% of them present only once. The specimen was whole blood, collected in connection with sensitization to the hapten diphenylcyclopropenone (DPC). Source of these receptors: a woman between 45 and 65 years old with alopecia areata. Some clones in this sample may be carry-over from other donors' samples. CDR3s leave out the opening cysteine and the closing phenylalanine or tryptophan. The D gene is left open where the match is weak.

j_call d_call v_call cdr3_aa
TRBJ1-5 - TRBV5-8 ASRAGGGNSNQPQH
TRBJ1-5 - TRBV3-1 ASSYGHGNQPQH
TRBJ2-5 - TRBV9 ASSPPEERPQY
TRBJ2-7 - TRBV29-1 SVRVSYEQY
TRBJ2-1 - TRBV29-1 SVGQRSYNEQF
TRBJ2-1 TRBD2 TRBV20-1 SARDPSSGRVDEQF
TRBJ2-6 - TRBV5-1 ASSLGSSGANVLT
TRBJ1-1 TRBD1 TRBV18 ASSPRTGMNTEAF
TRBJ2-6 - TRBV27 ASSLWGSGANVLT
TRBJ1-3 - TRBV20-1 SAHTQGRSGNTIY
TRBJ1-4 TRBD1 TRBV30 AWTGTGSGKLF
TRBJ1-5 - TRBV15 ATSRIGGLPNQPQH
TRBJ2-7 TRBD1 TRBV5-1 ASSLTGGDSYEQY
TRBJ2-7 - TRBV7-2 ASSASRDSYEQY
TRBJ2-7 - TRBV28 ASSSPGGNLYEQY
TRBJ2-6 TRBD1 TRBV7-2 ASSLTGTYSGANVLT
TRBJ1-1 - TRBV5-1 ASSIETGSTEAF
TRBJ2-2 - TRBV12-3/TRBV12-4 ASTEGAGELF
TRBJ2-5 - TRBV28 ATLTGGRETQY
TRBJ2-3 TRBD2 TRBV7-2 ASSIPLAGADTQY
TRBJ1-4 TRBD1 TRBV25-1 ASSERQGNEKLF
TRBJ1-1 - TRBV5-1 ASSLAGFMNTEAF
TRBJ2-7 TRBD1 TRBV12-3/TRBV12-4 ASRDSFTYEQY
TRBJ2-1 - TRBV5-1 ASSPLPQSGYNEQF
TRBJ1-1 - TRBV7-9 ASSLVPVDTEAF
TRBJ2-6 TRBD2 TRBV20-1 SARSRSGTSGANVLT
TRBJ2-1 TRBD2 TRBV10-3 AIKIAGVNSEQF
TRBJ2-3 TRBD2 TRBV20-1 SASRLAGDLHTQY
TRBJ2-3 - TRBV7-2 ASSLRARTDTQY
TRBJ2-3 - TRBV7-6 ASSLAPIGSPDTQY
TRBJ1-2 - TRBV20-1 SAGAPANYGYT
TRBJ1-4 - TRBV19 ASRGTPRYVATNEKLF
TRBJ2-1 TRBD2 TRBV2 ASSEALLWGRAYNEQF
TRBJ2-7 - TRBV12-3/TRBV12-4 ASSVHGVFEQY
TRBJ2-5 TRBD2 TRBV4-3 ASSQGAAGGQETQY
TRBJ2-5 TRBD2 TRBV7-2 ASSRTGLGGETQY
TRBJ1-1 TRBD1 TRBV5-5 ASSLAYTGGEAF